A single sample gave rise to the 12 T cell receptor beta chains below, sequenced in a study. Tregs were sorted as CD4+CD25+CD127-/low cells. TCRdb reprocessed the 5' RACE reads via MiXCR and lists one record per CDR3 protein. The table has fewer than 65,000 distinct CDR3 sequences, around 20% seen once; the top ten hold 2.5% to 4%. Specimen: tumor-infiltrating Tregs sorted from the breast tumor. The source is a female donor with breast cancer.

The sample holds a few counts of this clonotype. CDR3 coding DNA: TGCGCCAGCAGCTCCGGGACTAGCGGCTACGAGCAGTACTTC. This gives the protein CASSSGTSGYEQYF. This rearrangement joins TRBV5-1 to TRBJ2-7; 11 bases align to TRBD2. V shed 3 bases and J 3 bases; nucleotides not matched to a gene: 2. Germline loops: CDR1 SGHRS, CDR2 YFSETQ. CDR3 length equals 14 residues.

The chain carries TRBV19 and TRBJ1-4, with D possibly matching TRBD1 (5 bases). V lost 6 bases to trimming and J lost 5 bases, with 13 bases between them. The CDR3 runs to 14 residues. CDR1 and CDR2 (germline): LNHDA, SQIVND (reference sequence). CDR3 in DNA: TGTGCCAGTAGCTCCGGGACCGGGAATGAAAAACTGTTTTTT. Encoded protein: CASSSGTGNEKLFF.

The gene calls are TRBV6-2 or TRBV6-3 and TRBJ2-1; the D gene is possibly TRBD1 (5 bases). CDR1 and CDR2 from the germline V gene are MNHEY and SVGEGT. V was trimmed by 2 bases and J by 5 bases, leaving 7 bases between them. This CDR3 is built from 13 residues. Here the CDR3 DNA reads TGTGCCAGCAGTTACAGGGGTAACAATGAGCAGTTCTTC. Translating gives CASSYRGNNEQFF.

With regard to this clonotype: It may be a read error: a sequence one base away is much more abundant. The gene calls are TRBV11-2 and TRBJ2-2; perhaps TRBD2 as D (5 bases). CDR3 length: 16 residues. Germline loops: CDR1 SGHAT, CDR2 FQNNGV. Trimming removed 1 base from V and 4 bases from J, with 13 bases in between. Written as DNA, the CDR3 is TGTGCCAGCAGCTTAGGGGCAGCGGAAGTCACCGGGGAGCTGTTTTTT. This gives the protein CASSLGAAEVTGELFF.

This rearrangement joins TRBV4-1 to TRBJ2-7, with TRBD2 as a possible D gene (7 bases). V dropped 0 bases and J dropped 0 bases, with 21 bases sitting between them. Germline CDR1 MGHRA, CDR2 YSYEKL. The CDR3 consists of 19 residues. This CDR3 is CASSQDMGAGAWSSYEQYF. The CDR3 DNA follows: TGCGCCAGCAGCCAAGATATGGGCGCGGGGGCGTGGAGCTCCTACGAGCAGTACTTC.

This clonotype was detected only a few times. The V call is TRBV2, the J call TRBJ2-1; D ambiguous. CDR1 is SNHLY, CDR2 FYNNEI, per germline. V lost 1 base and J lost 9, with 10 bases in between. The CDR3 loop spans 13 amino acids. The CDR3 nucleotides read TGTGCCAGCAGTGAAGAAGTAAGTGGTGAGCAGTTCTTC. Its protein is CASSEEVSGEQFF.

Notes on this clonotype: An end of the junction does not agree with germline; a read error may underlie this. V usage is TRBV7-3 and J usage is TRBJ2-3; D is uncertain. The CDR3 sequence is 13 residues long. In germline, CDR1 is SGHTA, CDR2 FQGTGA. The CDR3 spells CDSSLDLTDTQYF. The CDR3 bases are TGTGACAGCAGCTTGGACCTCACAGATACGCAGTATTTT.

This chain joins TRBV20-1 and TRBJ2-1; weak D call: TRBD2 (5 bases). The CDR3 runs 14 residues. The V end lost 2 bases, the J end lost 5 bases, and 13 bases lay between the germline ends. Germline V CDR1 and CDR2: DFQATT, SNEGSKA (reference sequence). In nucleotides, the CDR3 is TGCAGTGCTAGATCCGCTAGCAGGAACAATGAGCAGTTCTTC. It codes for CSARSASRNNEQFF.

This clonotype was observed a few times. V gene TRBV7-2 combines with J gene TRBJ1-2; D may be TRBD1 (6 bases). Trimming pared 0 bases from V and 0 bases from J, leaving 11 bases between. Germline V gene sequence: CDR1 SGHTA, CDR2 FQGNSA. This CDR3 spans 16 amino acids. This CDR3 is CASSLAGGGANYGYTF. Written as DNA, the CDR3 is TGTGCCAGCAGCTTAGCAGGGGGGGGGGCTAACTATGGCTACACCTTC.

This clonotype was found a few times. The chain links TRBV7-8 to TRBJ2-3, with 9 bases fitting TRBD2. CDR3 size: 15 residues. Per the germline V gene, CDR1 is SGHVS and CDR2 is FQNEAQ. The V and J ends lost 4 bases and 2 bases, in that order; junction bases with no gene match: 4. CDR3 protein: CASSWTSVSTDTQYF. The CDR3 bases are TGTGCCAGCAGCTGGACTAGCGTTTCCACAGATACGCAGTATTTT.

As concerns this clonotype: This may be a read error: a much more frequent sequence differs by one nucleotide. No conserved phenylalanine or tryptophan is present at the end of the CDR3, so a read error is the likely explanation. This chain links TRBV6-5 with TRBJ1-5; 7 nucleotides align to TRBD1. V gave up 6 bases and J gave up 4 bases; unmatched junction bases: 6. Germline V gene lookup returns CDR1 MNHEY and CDR2 SVGAGI. The CDR3 runs 14 residues. The CDR3 DNA reads TGTGCCAGCAGCCCACGGGACAGTAATCAGCCCCAGCATTCT. As protein: CASSPRDSNQPQHS.

This clonotype appeared a few times. This chain links TRBV7-2 with TRBJ2-5, with TRBD1 matching over 7 bases. The CDR3 sequence is 16 residues long. V shed 5 bases and J 5 bases; nucleotides not matched to a gene: 14. Germline lookup yields CDR1 SGHTA and CDR2 FQGNSA. CDR3: CASSPRATGNGETQYF. The CDR3 DNA reads as TGTGCCAGCAGCCCCAGAGCGACAGGGAATGGGGAGACCCAGTACTTC.